These 14 T cell receptor beta chains were all obtained from the same sample, sequenced in a study of OX40 agonist ivuxolimab in advanced cancers. The protocol was immunoSEQ multiplex PCR, while the TCRdb copy is restricted to in-frame clones and leaves out a portion. The sample consists of 70,000 to 95,000 clones, 70% to 90% of them appearing once. The specimen comprised CD4+ or CD8+ T cells sorted from blood, sampled in a trial of the OX40 agonist ivuxolimab. These receptors all come from an adult with an advanced solid tumor such as melanoma, head and neck, liver or kidney cancer.

This chain uses TRBV6-6 with TRBJ1-1, with unresolved D. The germline CDR1 and CDR2 sequences are MNHNY and SVGAGI (reference sequence). The CDR3 loop spans 13 amino acids. Trimming cost V 2 bases and J 5 bases, with 9 bases left between them. The CDR3 spells CASSYGSPTEAFF. The CDR3 nucleotides are TGTGCCAGCAGTTACGGAAGCCCGACTGAAGCTTTCTTT.

The chain combines TRBV5-1 with TRBJ2-3; tentative D call: TRBD1 (6 bases). Per germline, CDR1 SGHRS and CDR2 YFSETQ. V was cut by 6 bases and J by 2 bases, with 10 bases left in between. CDR3 length equals 13 residues. The CDR3 DNA sequence: TGCGCCAGCACTGCAGGGGTCACAGATACGCAGTATTTT. Translating gives CASTAGVTDTQYF.

V is TRBV7-8 and J is TRBJ2-3, with 10 bases lining up with TRBD2. Germline V gene data show CDR1 as SGHVS and CDR2 as FQNEAQ. The CDR3 is 14 residues long. V lost 8 bases to trimming and J lost 3 bases; unmatched junction nucleotides: 5. This chain's CDR3 is CASQTSGSTDTQYF. CDR3 DNA: TGTGCCAGCCAGACTAGCGGGTCTACAGATACGCAGTATTTT.

The V gene is TRBV5-6, the J gene TRBJ1-1; unclear D gene. Per the germline V gene, CDR1 is SGHDT and CDR2 is YYEEEE. The CDR3 totals 12 residues. Trimming took off 4 bases at V and 10 bases at J, with 14 bases between the two ends. Here the CDR3 reads CASSPDGFRAFF. CDR3 nucleotide sequence: TGTGCCAGCAGCCCGGACGGTTTTAGAGCTTTCTTT. Full variable domain (missing parts from reference TRBV5-6 and TRBJ1-1): DAGVTQSPTHLIKTRGQQVTLRCSPKSGHDTVSWYQQALGQGPQFIFQYYEEEERQRGNFPDRFSGHQFPNYSSELNVNALLLGDSALYLCASSPDGFRAFFGQGTRLTVV.

This chain links TRBV2 with TRBJ2-3; 12 bases are a match to TRBD1. The CDR3 consists of 18 residues. The V and J ends lost 6 bases and 2 bases, in that order; junction bases with no gene match: 12. CDR1 SNHLY and CDR2 FYNNEI come from the germline V gene. The CDR3 sequence: CASRSGTGGPSYTDTQYF. CDR3 bases: TGTGCCAGCAGATCCGGGACAGGGGGCCCCTCGTACACAGATACGCAGTATTTT.

The gene calls are TRBV5-4 and TRBJ1-4, with a weak D call TRBD1 (5 bases). V shed 4 bases and J shed 3 bases, with 13 bases lying between them. The CDR3 has 15 residues. The germline CDR1 and CDR2 sequences are SGHNT and YYREEE (reference sequence). The CDR3 region has the DNA TGTGCCAGCAGCCGTTCAGGGAAATCTAATGAAAAACTGTTTTTT. It codes for CASSRSGKSNEKLFF. Using reference TRBV5-4 and TRBJ1-4 for the parts outside the CDR3, the full variable domain is ETGVTQSPTHLIKTRGQQVTLRCSSQSGHNTVSWYQQALGQGPQFIFQYYREEENGRGNFPPRFSGLQFPNYSSELNVNALELDDSALYLCASSRSGKSNEKLFFGSGTQLSVL.

The rearrangement joins TRBV9 to TRBJ2-2; 10 bases match TRBD2. From germline, CDR1 is SGDLS and CDR2 YYNGEE. This CDR3 has 16 amino acids. V was pared by 4 bases and J by 5 bases, with 8 bases of the junction left unmatched. CDR3 region: CASSFSGLAHTGELFF. As DNA, the CDR3 is TGTGCCAGCAGCTTCTCGGGACTAGCGCATACCGGGGAGCTGTTTTTT. The variable domain in full, with the rest retrieved from reference TRBV9 and TRBJ2-2, is DSGVTQTPKHLITATGQRVTLRCSPRSGDLSVYWYQQSLDQGLQFLIQYYNGEERAKGNILERFSAQQFPDLHSELNLSSLELGDSALYFCASSFSGLAHTGELFFGEGSRLTVL.

This sequence joins TRBV19 and TRBJ1-3; D possibly corresponds to TRBD1 (5 bases). V was cut by 5 bases and J by 0 bases, with 14 bases left in between. Germline values: CDR1 LNHDA, CDR2 SQIVND (reference sequence). The CDR3 is 16 residues long. Here the CDR3 reads CASSPYGGGSGNTIYF. CDR3 in DNA: TGTGCCAGTAGTCCATACGGCGGGGGCTCTGGAAACACCATATATTTT.

The J gene is TRBJ1-5, the V gene TRBV13, with 7 bases identical to TRBD1. The CDR3 totals 15 residues. Germline CDR1 PRHDT, CDR2 FYEKMQ (reference sequence). Trimming cost V 1 base and J 6 bases; bases outside gene matches: 6. This CDR3 is CASSLEQGTPQPQHF. CDR3 coding DNA: TGTGCCAGCAGCTTAGAACAGGGGACACCTCAGCCCCAGCATTTT.

This sequence joins TRBV27 and TRBJ2-3; TRBD2 might be the D (6 bases). Deletions cut 6 bases from V and 4 bases from J, with 20 bases between. The CDR3 sequence is 16 residues long. Germline CDR1 is MNHEY and CDR2 is SMNVEV (reference sequence). The CDR3 sequence is CASSPLAGRKADTQYF. CDR3 bases: TGTGCCAGCAGCCCCTTGGCAGGGAGGAAGGCAGATACGCAGTATTTT.

This chain connects TRBV9 to TRBJ2-3, with 7 bases lining up with TRBD2. CDR1 is SGDLS, CDR2 YYNGEE, per germline. CDR3 size: 17 residues. Germline trimming cut 4 bases from V and 0 bases from J; bases unmatched to any gene: 11. The CDR3 protein is CASSPRASGISTDTQYF. DNA of the CDR3: TGTGCCAGCAGCCCCCGGGCTAGCGGAATTAGCACAGATACGCAGTATTTT.

This chain uses TRBV4-1 with TRBJ1-3; D is uncertain. CDR1 and CDR2 (germline): MGHRA, YSYEKL. V lost 1 base and J 0 bases, leaving 7 bases between the germline ends. The CDR3 has 15 residues. CDR3 nucleotides: TGCGCCAGCAGCCAAGCTTCAGGCTCTGGAAACACCATATATTTT. This gives the protein CASSQASGSGNTIYF.

With regard to this clone: The sample holds other DNA sequences that translate to the same CDR3. The chain carries TRBV9 and TRBJ2-5; unclear D gene. The ends were cut back, 2 bases at V and 5 bases at J, with 10 bases in the middle. CDR1 and CDR2 (germline): SGDLS, YYNGEE. The CDR3 runs 13 residues. CDR3 coding DNA: TGTGCCAGCAGCGTTGGGGTGGAGGAGACCCAGTACTTC. Amino acid sequence: CASSVGVEETQYF.

This clone was observed a few times. The chain couples TRBV14 to TRBJ2-3, with D unclear. This CDR3 is 16 amino acids long. The germline V and J ends were trimmed by 1 base and 6 bases, with 17 bases remaining between them. Germline CDR1 SGHDN, CDR2 FVKESK. The CDR3 DNA sequence: TGTGCCAGCAGCCAAGGCGGTTCCGTTCTGTGGGATACGCAGTATTTT. Translated: CASSQGGSVLWDTQYF.